This T cell receptor (beta chain) originates from a study of blood T cells in healthy people across ages. A second PCR of about 7 to 11 cycles used a sample-barcoded 5' primer and a J-beta primer mix. TCRdb analysed the 5' RACE reads with MiXCR anew, one entry per CDR3 protein. The sample lists about 830,000 distinct CDR3 sequences, 62% occurring once. Germline CDR1 is MDHEN and CDR2 is SYDVKM. V lost 5 bases, J lost 5 bases, and 18 bases lay in between. The CDR3 runs to 15 residues. Source material: blood. V is TRBV28 and J is TRBJ2-5; D is possibly TRBD1 (5 bases). The receptor's source is a man aged 30 to 45 in good health. The CDR3 spells CASSPRIYNRETQYF. DNA of the CDR3: TGTGCCAGCAGTCCCCGGATCTACAACAGGGAGACCCAGTACTTC.